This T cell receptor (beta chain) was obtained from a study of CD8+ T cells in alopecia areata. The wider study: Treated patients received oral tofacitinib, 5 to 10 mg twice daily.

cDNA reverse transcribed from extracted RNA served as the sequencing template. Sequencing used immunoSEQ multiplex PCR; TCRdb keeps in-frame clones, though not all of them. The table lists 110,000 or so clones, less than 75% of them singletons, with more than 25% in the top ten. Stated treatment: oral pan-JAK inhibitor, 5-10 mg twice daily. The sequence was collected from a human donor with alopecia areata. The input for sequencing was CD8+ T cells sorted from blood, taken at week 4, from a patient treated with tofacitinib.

For the CDR3, the DNA is TGCAGCGTGACTGACAGCTACACCTACGAGCAGTACTTC. Residues: CSVTDSYTYEQYF. This chain connects TRBV29-1 to TRBJ2-7; D possibly corresponds to TRBD1 (5 bases). V lost 6 bases and J lost 2, with 14 bases in between. The CDR3 runs to 13 residues. From germline, CDR1 is SQVTM and CDR2 ANQGSEA.